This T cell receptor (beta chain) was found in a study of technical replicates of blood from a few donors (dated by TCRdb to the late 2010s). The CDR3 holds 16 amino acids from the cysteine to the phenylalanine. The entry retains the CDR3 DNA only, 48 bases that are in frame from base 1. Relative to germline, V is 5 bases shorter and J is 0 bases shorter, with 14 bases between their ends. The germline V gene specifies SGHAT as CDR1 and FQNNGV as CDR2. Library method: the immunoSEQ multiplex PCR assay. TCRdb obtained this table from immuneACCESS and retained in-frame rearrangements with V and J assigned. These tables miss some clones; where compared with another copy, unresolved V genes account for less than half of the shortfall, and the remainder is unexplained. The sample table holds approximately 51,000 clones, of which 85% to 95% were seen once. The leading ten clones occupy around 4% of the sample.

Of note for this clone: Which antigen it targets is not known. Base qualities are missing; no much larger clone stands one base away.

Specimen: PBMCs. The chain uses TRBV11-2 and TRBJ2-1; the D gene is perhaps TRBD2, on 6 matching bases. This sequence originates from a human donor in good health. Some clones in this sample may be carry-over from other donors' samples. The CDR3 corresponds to CASSLPGASSYNEQFF. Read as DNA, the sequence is TGTGCCAGCAGCCTACCGGGAGCCAGCTCCTACAATGAGCAGTTCTTC.